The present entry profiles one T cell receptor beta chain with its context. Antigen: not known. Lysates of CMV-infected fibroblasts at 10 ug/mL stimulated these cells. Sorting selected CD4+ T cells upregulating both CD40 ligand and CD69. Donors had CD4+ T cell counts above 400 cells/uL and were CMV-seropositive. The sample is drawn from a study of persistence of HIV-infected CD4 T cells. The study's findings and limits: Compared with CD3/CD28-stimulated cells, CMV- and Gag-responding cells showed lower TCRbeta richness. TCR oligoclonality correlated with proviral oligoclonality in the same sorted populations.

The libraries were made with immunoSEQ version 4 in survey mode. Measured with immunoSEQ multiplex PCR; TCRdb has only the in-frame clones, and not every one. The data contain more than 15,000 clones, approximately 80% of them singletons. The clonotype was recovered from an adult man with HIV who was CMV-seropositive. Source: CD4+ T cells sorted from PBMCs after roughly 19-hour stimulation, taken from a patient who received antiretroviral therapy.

The CDR3 DNA sequence: TGTGCCAGCAGCCAAGCGGCGGGGGGCCCCTCAGATACGCAGTATTTT. Amino acid sequence: CASSQAAGGPSDTQYF. The rearrangement links TRBV4-2 to TRBJ2-3; 8 nucleotides match TRBD2. The CDR3 length is 16 residues. After removal of 1 base from V and 4 bases from J, the junction contained 7 bases not matched to a gene. Germline CDR1 LGHNA, CDR2 YNFKEQ.